This T cell receptor beta chain was recorded in a study of T cell clonality in common variable immunodeficiency. Aged about 9 to 64 years, CVID subjects averaged around 40 years old. Study results and limitations: CVID subjects shared fewer TCRbeta clones than healthy controls did. Compared with healthy controls, CVID subjects showed increased TCRbeta clonality, mostly in about a third. Reportedly, TCR beta sequences from common variable immunodeficiency showed fewer deletions and N-nucleotide insertions. Links between repertoire features and CVID complications were heterogeneity-limited.

The germline gives CDR1 SGHDT, CDR2 YYEEEE. The CDR3 totals 14 residues. V lost 1 base to trimming and J lost 3 bases; unmatched junction nucleotides: 1. Assay used: immunoSEQ multiplex PCR; TCRdb lists only in-frame clones, some missing. Listed for the sample are over 25,000 clones, none seen a single time. The sample holds many counts of this clone. The antigen is undetermined. Read coverage stops 3 residues before the CDR3 terminus; the germline J gene supplies the remainder. The V gene is TRBV5-6, the J gene TRBJ2-5; 9 bases are a match to TRBD1. Sample: peripheral blood mononuclear cells. The TCR was taken from a human donor with common variable immunodeficiency. CDR3 region: CASSLTGGEETQYF. CDR3 DNA (partial): TGTGCCAGCAGCTTGACAGGGGGCGAAGAGACC.